Included here is one TCR beta chain sequence, with context. Its antigen specificity is not known. No base quality values were provided; no much bigger clone lies one nucleotide off. This entry belongs to a study of T cells in narcolepsy (dated by TCRdb to the late 2010s). Some background on the complete study: Patients with narcolepsy type 1 or type 2 (NT1, NT2) were enrolled in the study together with healthy control donors. Autoreactive T cells targeting hypocretin neuron self-antigens (hypocretin, TRIB2) were sought in narcolepsy patients, and TCR Vbeta sequencing was used to track clonotypes in blood and CSF.

For TCR Vbeta sequencing, memory CD4+ T cells were sorted ex vivo from the peripheral blood of both healthy controls and narcolepsy patients. What the authors observed across the whole study: HCRT-specific and TRIB2-specific autoreactive clonotypes were highlighted in plots that compared CD4+ T cell clonotypes in CSF versus blood from the same patient. Numbers of sequenced blood memory CD4+ clonotypes were comparable, with averages of some 42,000 in patients and approximately 30,000 in controls. No sequences matching autoreactive T cell clones were contained in some blood memory CD4+ repertoires from patients and controls. Autoreactive clonotypes were reported to be detected serially in the blood of the same patients and of different patients, but not in the blood of healthy controls.

The germline ends are 12 bases apart after V is trimmed by 3 bases and J by 4 bases. From the cysteine up to the phenylalanine, the CDR3 has a length of 14 residues. The DNA shown is the 42-base CDR3, in frame from base 1. The germline V gene (reference sequence) yields LNHDA for CDR1 and SQIVND for CDR2. Receptor amplification or capture employed the immunoSEQ multiplex PCR assay. In its TCRdb copy, this immuneACCESS table keeps in-frame sequences only and misses some clones. Where compared with another copy, unresolved V genes explain less than half of these, and the others have no known cause. In all, the sample holds 34,000 or so clones, and 79% of those were seen once. Roughly 3.8% of the sample goes to the ten largest clones.

The receptor comes from a human donor in good health. The sequence joins TRBV19 to TRBJ1-2; the best D guess is TRBD1, with 6 bases matching. The sample taken for sequencing was memory (CD45RA-) CD4+ T cells from blood. The label giving this sample's cell subset or site can be read as: memory T cells sorted ex vivo from peripheral blood. In nucleotides, the sequence is TGTGCCAGTAGTATTACAGGGCCGATCTATGGCTACACCTTC. This yields the protein CASSITGPIYGYTF.